Below, 20 T cell receptor beta chains from the same sample are listed, as sequenced in a study of identical twins. TCRdb fed the 5' RACE reads into MiXCR, producing one record per CDR3 protein. The sample yields around 1.7 million distinct CDR3 sequences, around 29% seen once. Sequencing input: cord blood. Receptors were obtained from a newborn girl in good health.

This clonotype was counted a few times. The chain links TRBV12-3 or TRBV12-4 to TRBJ1-1, with no clear D. The CDR3 has 15 residues. Trimming stripped 0 bases from V and 6 bases from J, with 14 bases between. The CDR3 region has the DNA TGTGCCAGCAGTTTAGCCCCCTGGGGTAGGCCTGAAGCTTTCTTT. Its translation is CASSLAPWGRPEAFF.

This clonotype was seen more than once but under ten times. This chain links TRBV4-1 with TRBJ2-1; possibly TRBD1 or TRBD2 for D (5 bases each). Trimming cost V 1 base and J 0 bases, with 10 bases left between them. The CDR3 is made up of 16 amino acids. Germline V lookup: CDR1 MGHRA, CDR2 YSYEKL. CDR3 nucleotides: TGCGCCAGCAGCCAAGGTCGGGGCCGCTCCTACAATGAGCAGTTCTTC. Translation: CASSQGRGRSYNEQFF.

The rearrangement links TRBV12-3 or TRBV12-4 to TRBJ1-2; no clear D gene. The CDR3 is 13 amino acids. The V end lost 3 bases, the J end lost 4 bases, and 9 bases lay between the germline ends. CDR3 bases: TGTGCCAGCAGTTTGCCGGCCGGCTATGGCTACACCTTC. This translates into CASSLPAGYGYTF.

This chain links TRBV4-1 with TRBJ1-4; the match to TRBD1 covers 7 bases. The CDR3 loop spans 15 amino acids. Germline assignment: CDR1 MGHRA and CDR2 YSYEKL. The junction had 7 bases not matched to a gene; V was cut back by 1 base and J by 8 bases. The CDR3 sequence: CASSQGSSGGEKLFF. CDR3 coding DNA: TGCGCCAGCAGCCAAGGATCCTCAGGGGGAGAAAAACTGTTTTTT.

This clonotype was recorded once. The genes are TRBV18 and TRBJ2-7, with a possible D match to TRBD1 (6 bases). Judging by the DNA end, TRBJ2-4 fits better; the J call may be wrong. The germline gives CDR1 KGHSH, CDR2 LQKENI. The CDR3 has 15 amino acids. CDR3 sequence: CASSPPAGALGIQYF. DNA for the CDR3: TGTGCCAGCTCACCACCGGCAGGGGCGCTAGGCATTCAGTACTTC.

This clonotype is a singleton in its sample. The chain carries TRBV10-3 and TRBJ1-3; possibly TRBD1 for D (5 bases). Trimming stripped 0 bases from V and 7 bases from J, with 13 bases between. This CDR3 contains 15 residues. From germline, CDR1 is ENHRY and CDR2 SYGVKD. CDR3 sequence: CAISESGVFENTIYF. The CDR3 region has the DNA TGTGCCATCAGTGAGTCAGGGGTTTTCGAGAACACCATATATTTT.

This clonotype has a handful of counts. The genes are TRBV20-1 and TRBJ2-7; TRBD1 matches at 9 bases. This CDR3 spans 14 amino acids. CDR1 DFQATT and CDR2 SNEGSKA come from the germline V gene (reference sequence). Trimming removed 0 bases from V and 4 bases from J; junction bases left unmatched: 4. The chain's CDR3 is CSARDTDRGYEQYF. DNA of the CDR3: TGCAGTGCTAGAGATACGGACAGGGGTTACGAGCAGTACTTC.

The V and J genes are TRBV6-5 and TRBJ1-6; no clear D. The CDR3 covers 14 residues. V dropped 0 bases and J dropped 6 bases, with 6 bases sitting between them. Germline V lookup: CDR1 MNHEY, CDR2 SVGAGI. CDR3 nucleotide sequence: TGTGCCAGCAGTTACTCAAGACTTAATTCACCCCTCCACTTT. Translated: CASSYSRLNSPLHF.

This clonotype was seen a few times. The J gene is TRBJ1-1, the V gene TRBV4-1; D uncertain. The V end was cut by 2 bases, the J end by 0 bases, with 10 bases between. This CDR3 has 15 amino acids. Germline CDR1 reads MGHRA; CDR2 reads YSYEKL. Written as DNA, the CDR3 is TGCGCCAGCAGCCAACCTCGGGATCTGAACACTGAAGCTTTCTTT. Translating it yields CASSQPRDLNTEAFF.

The gene calls are TRBV30 and TRBJ1-2, with 10 bases fitting TRBD1. CDR3 size: 18 residues. Germline values: CDR1 GTSNPN, CDR2 SVGIG (reference sequence). Trimming cost V 3 bases and J 0 bases; bases outside gene matches: 13. The DNA for the CDR3 is TGTGCCTGGAGCCCTTCCTCCGCCGGGACAGGGGCTAACTATGGCTACACCTTC. This translates into CAWSPSSAGTGANYGYTF.

Comment on this clonotype: At one end the junction does not follow the germline gene, possibly because of a read error. The gene calls are TRBV27 and TRBJ2-1, with D possibly being TRBD2 (6 bases). CDR3 size: 12 residues. Germline-derived CDR1 and CDR2 are MNHEY and SMNVEV (reference sequence). The CDR3 bases are TGTGCCAGCAGTTTGACTAGGGATGAGCCGTTCTTC. Translated, it gives CASSLTRDEPFF.

This clonotype was counted between two and nine times. CDR3 nucleotide sequence: TGTGCCAGCAGTTGGAGGACAGTAAATTCCTACGAGCAGTACTTC. Translation gives CASSWRTVNSYEQYF. The chain recombines TRBV28 with TRBJ2-7, with D perhaps TRBD1 (6 bases). Trimming pared 4 bases from V and 1 base from J, leaving 14 bases between. Germline V gene data show CDR1 as MDHEN and CDR2 as SYDVKM. CDR3 length: 15 amino acids.

The chain combines TRBV10-3 with TRBJ2-2, with TRBD1 matching over 9 bases. The V and J ends lost 10 bases and 5 bases, in that order; junction bases with no gene match: 11. The CDR3 loop spans 15 amino acids. Germline CDR1 ENHRY, CDR2 SYGVKD. In DNA, the CDR3 is TGTGCCACCTGGAACCGAGACAGGGGGACCGGGGAGCTGTTTTTT. Its protein product is CATWNRDRGTGELFF.

The chain joins TRBV5-1 to TRBJ1-2, with a weak D call TRBD1 (5 bases). V lost 5 bases and J 1 base, leaving 12 bases between the germline ends. The length of the CDR3 is 14 residues. The germline CDR1 and CDR2 sequences are SGHRS and YFSETQ. The CDR3 is CASSSGTLNYGYTF. The CDR3 region has the DNA TGCGCCAGCAGTTCCGGGACTCTTAACTATGGCTACACCTTC.

The chain has TRBV10-3 and TRBJ2-1; D is possibly TRBD1 or TRBD2 (6 bases each). V was trimmed by 5 bases and J by 5 bases, leaving 13 bases between them. The CDR3 has 14 amino acids. Germline loops: CDR1 ENHRY, CDR2 SYGVKD. This chain's CDR3 is CAISHGGPNNEQFF. The CDR3 nucleotides are TGTGCCATCAGTCACGGGGGCCCCAACAATGAGCAGTTCTTC.

This clonotype appeared a few times. The CDR3: CASSSTRGASSYNEQFF. CDR3 in DNA: TGTGCCAGCAGCTCCACCCGAGGGGCGAGCTCCTACAATGAGCAGTTCTTC. J is TRBJ2-1 and V is TRBV11-2; D might be TRBD1 or TRBD2, each matching 5 bases. CDR1 and CDR2 from the germline V gene are SGHAT and FQNNGV. Trimming stripped 4 bases from V and 0 bases from J, with 16 bases between. The CDR3 is 17 residues long.

The chain is built from TRBV28 and TRBJ1-5; D is possibly TRBD1 (6 bases). V was shortened by 8 bases and J by 2 bases, with 13 bases between the two germline ends. The germline CDR1 and CDR2 sequences are MDHEN and SYDVKM. CDR3 length: 14 amino acids. The CDR3 DNA reads as TGTGCCAGCTTACAGGGAGGAGGCAATCAGCCCCAGCATTTT. It is translated as CASLQGGGNQPQHF. Filled out from reference TRBV28 and TRBJ1-5, the complete variable domain reads DVKVTQSSRYLVKRTGEKVFLECVQDMDHENMFWYRQDPGLGLRLIYFSYDVKMKEKGDIPEGYSVSREKKERFSLILESASTNQTSMYLCASLQGGGNQPQHFGDGTRLSIL.

This chain connects TRBV20-1 to TRBJ2-3; the D gene is possibly TRBD2 (6 bases). CDR3 length: 15 residues. With 3 bases removed from V and 5 bases from J, the gap between germline ends came to 18 bases. The V gene's germline CDR1 is DFQATT and CDR2 SNEGSKA (reference sequence). The CDR3 loop reads CSASVPGLDVDTQYF. The CDR3 DNA reads TGCAGTGCTAGTGTTCCGGGACTTGACGTAGATACGCAGTATTTT.

This clonotype was seen at least ten times. One junction end does not reproduce the germline sequence, and a read error may be involved. This chain joins TRBV5-1 and TRBJ2-5; unclear D gene. The CDR3 totals 14 residues. Germline-derived CDR1 and CDR2 are SGHRS and YFSETQ. The CDR3 here is CASSLYSTQDTQYF. CDR3 nucleotides: TGCGCCAGCAGCTTGTACTCGACGCAAGACACCCAGTACTTC. Together with reference TRBV5-1 and TRBJ2-5, the CDR3 gives the full variable domain: KAGVTQTPRYLIKTRGQQVTLSCSPISGHRSVSWYQQTPGQGLQFLFEYFSETQRNKGNFPGRFSGRQFSNSRSEMNVSTLELGDSALYLCASSLYSTQDTQYFGPGTRLLVL.

In its sample, this clonotype was seen a few times. The chain is built from TRBV19 and TRBJ2-3; 10 nucleotides agree with TRBD2. The CDR3 spans 17 residues. Germline loops: CDR1 LNHDA, CDR2 SQIVND (reference sequence). With V trimmed by 1 base and J by 0 bases, 4 bases remained unmatched. In nucleotides, the CDR3 is TGTGCCAGTAGTATAGTTAGGACTAGCGGTAGCACAGATACGCAGTATTTT. Protein: CASSIVRTSGSTDTQYF.